Listed here are 16 T cell receptor beta chains from one sample, sequenced in a study of regulatory T cells in long-lasting Graves disease. As to time point: newly diagnosed GD, antithyroid drugs for less than 3 months. PBMC RNA was the source of the TCR library. CDR3 regions were amplified by Arm-PCR using iRepertoire HTBI primers to build TCR beta libraries. TCRdb reprocessed the multiplex PCR reads via MiXCR and lists one record per CDR3 protein. The repertoire includes approximately 470,000 distinct CDR3 sequences, around 15% of them detected once, and more than 10% sits in the top ten. This sample was shared with a second study, whose subject was T cells in Graves' hyperthyroidism and ophthalmopathy.

The sample here was peripheral blood mononuclear cells (PBMCs), taken at new diagnosis, from a patient treated with antithyroid drugs. The receptor source for this set is a man in his forties with Graves disease.

V is TRBV30 and J is TRBJ2-3, with D possibly being TRBD2 (5 bases). The CDR3 has 15 amino acids. Per germline, CDR1 GTSNPN and CDR2 SVGIG (reference sequence). V was pared by 0 bases and J by 4 bases, with 14 bases between. CDR3 sequence (DNA): TGTGCCTGGAGTGTTGGACTTTCGAGGGCAGATACGCAGTATTTT. Translation gives CAWSVGLSRADTQYF.

Concerning this clonotype: This may be a read error: a much more frequent sequence differs by one nucleotide. The chain uses TRBV7-9 and TRBJ2-1; D is unresolved. The CDR3 runs 15 residues. The germline gives CDR1 SEHNR, CDR2 FQNEAQ (reference sequence). The CDR3 sequence is CVSSSPTGTYNEQFF. As DNA, the CDR3 is TGTGTCAGCAGCTCTCCGACTGGGACCTACAATGAGCAGTTCTTC.

A few counts support this clonotype. This probably arose from a read error, given a far larger clone one base away. CDR3 amino acids: CASSRRTGGVQYF. The CDR3 DNA follows: TGTGCCAGCAGCAGAAGGACAGGGGGCGTCCAGTACTTC. The V call is TRBV7-9, the J call TRBJ2-5, with 11 bases fitting TRBD1. Germline-derived CDR1 and CDR2 are SEHNR and FQNEAQ (reference sequence). The CDR3 has 13 amino acids. V trimming: 5 bases; J trimming: 10 bases; junction bases outside the gene matches: 6.

This clonotype was seen a single time. This may come from a read error, since a much larger clone is one base off. The chain carries TRBV6-8 and TRBJ2-1, with D perhaps TRBD1 (6 bases). The germline gives CDR1 MNHGY, CDR2 SAAAGT. The CDR3 consists of 13 residues. Deletions cut 8 bases from V and 6 bases from J, with 14 bases between. CDR3: CASGQGLPNEQFF. The DNA of the CDR3 is TGTGCCAGCGGCCAGGGGCTACCCAATGAGCAGTTCTTC.

This chain connects TRBV20-1 to TRBJ2-2; D gene uncertain. The germline V gene has CDR1 DFQATT and CDR2 SNEGSKA (reference sequence). V was clipped by 0 bases and J by 4 bases, with 12 bases between them. This CDR3 has 15 residues. CDR3 in amino acids: CSARDQLEGTGELFF. The CDR3 DNA sequence: TGCAGTGCTAGAGATCAATTAGAAGGCACCGGGGAGCTGTTTTTT.

On this clonotype itself: Relative to the germline gene, one junction end is altered; a read error may explain this. This chain uses TRBV12-3 or TRBV12-4 with TRBJ1-1; D gene ambiguous. The CDR3 loop spans 14 amino acids. CDR3 nucleotides: TGTGCCAGCAGTTTGTGGGGTAGGAACGCTGAAGCTTTCTTT. Its translation is CASSLWGRNAEAFF.

This clonotype has ten or more counts. The chain couples TRBV6-6 to TRBJ2-7; 7 bases match TRBD2. The CDR3 is 14 residues long. Germline lookup yields CDR1 MNHNY and CDR2 SVGAGI (reference sequence). V lost 0 bases, J lost 3 bases, and 2 bases stayed unmatched. CDR3 protein: CASSYSRTSYEQYF. In DNA form, the CDR3 reads TGTGCCAGCAGTTACTCGAGGACTAGCTACGAGCAGTACTTC.

The table lists this clonotype with many counts. This sequence joins TRBV30 and TRBJ1-1; TRBD1 might be the D (5 bases). CDR3 size: 15 residues. V was trimmed by 1 base and J by 0 bases, leaving 12 bases between them. Germline loops: CDR1 GTSNPN, CDR2 SVGIG (reference sequence). The DNA for the CDR3 is TGTGCCTGGAGTGGGTGGGGCGCGGTGAACACTGAAGCTTTCTTT. Its protein product is CAWSGWGAVNTEAFF.

This clonotype has a count of ten or more. This CDR3 reads CASSSGEYEQYF. In nucleotides, the CDR3 is TGTGCCAGCAGCTCCGGGGAGTACGAGCAGTACTTC. V gene TRBV7-2 combines with J gene TRBJ2-7, with D possibly being TRBD2 (5 bases). CDR3 length: 12 amino acids. Germline CDR1 SGHTA, CDR2 FQGNSA. V was trimmed by 4 bases and J by 4 bases, leaving 8 bases between them.

The chain links TRBV7-9 to TRBJ1-1; 9 positions match TRBD1. This CDR3 spans 14 amino acids. V shed 4 bases, J shed 11 bases, and the junction held 11 bases outside the gene matches. From germline, CDR1 is SEHNR and CDR2 FQNEAQ (reference sequence). CDR3: CASSSPTGGRKAFF. The CDR3 DNA sequence: TGTGCCAGCAGCTCCCCGACAGGGGGTAGGAAGGCTTTCTTT.

This clonotype was observed a few times. V is TRBV24-1 and J is TRBJ2-3; D call uncertain. V was trimmed by 0 bases and J by 11 bases, leaving 5 bases between them. Germline V gene data show CDR1 as KGHDR and CDR2 as SFDVKD. The CDR3 sequence is 11 residues long. CDR3: CATSDLTQQYF. The CDR3, as DNA: TGTGCCACCAGTGATTTGACACAGCAGTATTTT.

This clonotype has just a few counts. The rearrangement links TRBV18 to TRBJ1-5, with 9 positions matching TRBD1. With 0 bases clipped from V and 8 bases from J, the junction kept 8 bases outside the gene matches. This CDR3 spans 16 amino acids. The V gene's germline CDR1 is KGHSH and CDR2 LQKENI. The CDR3 region has the DNA TGTGCCAGCTCACCACCGGGGGACAGGGTTAACAAGCCCCAGCATTTT. Amino acid sequence: CASSPPGDRVNKPQHF. The whole variable domain, filled in from reference TRBV18 and TRBJ1-5, reads NAGVMQNPRHLVRRRGQEARLRCSPMKGHSHVYWYRQLPEEGLKFMVYLQKENIIDESGMPKERFSAEFPKEGPSILRIQQVVRGDSAAYFCASSPPGDRVNKPQHFGDGTRLSIL.

Only a few counts were recorded for this clonotype. This chain uses TRBV7-2 with TRBJ2-1; D is perhaps TRBD1 (6 bases). V was pared by 1 base and J by 3 bases, with 13 bases between. The CDR3 consists of 16 residues. Germline-derived CDR1 and CDR2 are SGHTA and FQGNSA. CDR3 residues: CASSLVSDSLYNEQFF. For the CDR3, the DNA is TGTGCCAGCAGCTTAGTTTCGGACAGCCTCTACAATGAGCAGTTCTTC.

The genes are TRBV10-1 and TRBJ2-1, with 12 bases lining up with TRBD2. Germline values: CDR1 WNHNN, CDR2 SYGVQD (reference sequence). Trimming took 0 bases from V and 0 from J; bases not matched to a gene: 6. The CDR3 spans 19 residues. The CDR3, as DNA: TGCGCCAGCAGTGAGTCGGCTAGCGGGAGGGAGAGCTCCTACAATGAGCAGTTCTTC. As protein: CASSESASGRESSYNEQFF.

This clonotype was recorded many times. J is TRBJ1-1 and V is TRBV12-3 or TRBV12-4; a weak D match, TRBD1 (5 bases). The length of the CDR3 is 16 residues. V was pared by 2 bases and J by 1 base, with 14 bases between. CDR3 region: CASSLPPPGPNTEAFF. CDR3 in DNA: TGTGCCAGCAGTTTACCCCCCCCAGGGCCGAACACTGAAGCTTTCTTT.

This sequence joins TRBV12-3 or TRBV12-4 and TRBJ1-5; D is perhaps TRBD1 (5 bases). There are 16 residues in the CDR3. The V gene lost 5 bases and the J gene lost 2 bases, with 16 bases spanning the gap. The CDR3 protein is CASSLRAGRGNQPQHF. DNA of the CDR3: TGTGCCAGCAGTCTACGAGCAGGCAGGGGCAATCAGCCCCAGCATTTT.